Sequencing of this TCR beta chain was carried out in a study of blood T cell repertoires in COVID-19. The method was immunoSEQ multiplex PCR; TCRdb's version includes in-frame clones alone and lacks a portion of them. Counted here are 200,000 to 300,000 clones, more than 75% occurring once; the ten biggest clones make up 2.5% to 3.5%. CDR1 and CDR2 (germline): LGHDT, YNNKEL (reference sequence). Trimming removed 1 base at V and 2 bases at J, with 9 bases between. The CDR3 sequence is 14 residues long. The sequenced sample was PBMCs or T cells enriched from blood (not recorded which). This receptor was taken from a woman aged 40-49 years with acute COVID-19. The chain joins TRBV3-1 (or the pseudogene TRBV3-2) to TRBJ2-7, with D possibly being TRBD1 (6 bases). The CDR3 reads CASSQGAGAYEQYF. CDR3 DNA: TGTGCCAGCAGCCAAGGGGCAGGGGCCTACGAGCAGTACTTC.